This T cell receptor (beta chain) was profiled in a study of blood T cell repertoires in COVID-19. Libraries were prepared by immunoSEQ multiplex PCR; TCRdb keeps only in-frame clonotypes and omits some of them. The sample yields tens of thousands of clones, 88% seen once. The germline V gene has CDR1 LGHNA and CDR2 YSLEER. The V gene end was trimmed by 1 base and the J gene end by 2 bases; junction bases not matched to a gene: 5. The CDR3 spans 16 residues. This receptor was taken from a middle-aged man with active COVID-19. The rearrangement uses TRBV4-3 and TRBJ2-4; 7 positions agree with TRBD1. Sample: peripheral blood. CDR3 nucleotides: TGCGCCAGCAGCCAAGGAACAGGGGATACCAAAAACATTCAGTACTTC. It translates to CASSQGTGDTKNIQYF.